Reported below is one T cell receptor beta chain. Its antigen remains unknown. These data originate in a study of cytomegalovirus exposure and HLA in healthy donors. Study results and caveats: 87-base-pair reads could not separate some V segments, including TRBV6-2 and TRBV6-3.

Samples came from healthy bone marrow donors. PCR used 60 Vbeta primers and 13 Jbeta primers. Measured with immunoSEQ multiplex PCR; TCRdb has only the in-frame clones, and not every one. Counted here are about 52,000 clones, roughly 53% occurring once; the ten biggest clones make up about 11%. CDR3 length equals 14 residues. Looked up from germline, CDR1 is SGHVS and CDR2 is FQNEAQ. Deletions cut 8 bases from V and 3 bases from J, with 14 bases between. The chain joins TRBV7-8 to TRBJ1-5, with unresolved D. The sequenced sample consisted of PBMCs. This clonotype was sampled from a human donor in good health. This chain's CDR3 is CASDLRGDNQPQHF. CDR3 DNA: TGTGCCAGCGACCTCCGCGGCGACAATCAGCCCCAGCATTTT.